This T cell receptor (beta chain) was sequenced in a study of shared clonotypes between healthy human individuals. TCRdb keeps only in-frame clones here, not all; method: immunoSEQ multiplex PCR. Seen here are over 95,000 clones, 65% to 75% observed once, and the top ten hold around 23%. CDR1 and CDR2 (germline): MDHEN, SYDVKM. The CDR3 runs to 18 residues. V dropped 5 bases and J dropped 11 bases, with 33 bases sitting between them. This clone has just one count. The specimen was memory CD8+ T cells sorted from blood. Documented subset: CD45RO+ cells pooled with CCR7-negative TemRA cells. The origin of this receptor is a woman in her twenties or thirties in good health. The rearrangement uses TRBV28 and TRBJ1-1; D possibly corresponds to TRBD1 (6 bases). CDR3 sequence reads: CASSQIMVPGHPGLGAFF. The CDR3 nucleotides read TGTGCCAGCAGTCAAATAATGGTTCCGGGACATCCCGGACTTGGGGCTTTCTTT.